The present T cell receptor (beta chain) was sequenced within a study of lymphopenia after photon versus proton radiotherapy. General study results and limits: After lymphocyte nadir, photon-treated repertoires showed oligoclonal expansion, especially CD8+ Temra. Better survival with proton therapy was suggested as possible, not demonstrated. Relative stability marked proton patients; photon patients lost diversity and naive cells. Post-nadir TCR diversity decline inversely tracked overall survival among those who died.

Method: immunoSEQ multiplex PCR; TCRdb's copy keeps in-frame clones and lacks some. The table records some 70,000 clones, 85% to 90% of them present only once. CDR1 is LNHNV and CDR2 is YYDKDF in the germline V gene (reference sequence). CDR3 length equals 12 residues. Trimming left V 0 bases short and J 16 bases short, with 13 bases between. Note on this clone: Its antigen remains unidentified.

Sample: peripheral blood, taken from a patient treated with proton-based radiotherapy. The clonotype originates from a man older than 75 with esophageal cancer. This rearrangement joins TRBV15 to TRBJ1-3, with no clear D. CDR3 sequence (DNA): TGTGCCACCAGCAGAGATCGGGGAAGCGCTTATTTT. It codes for CATSRDRGSAYF.